The rows below give T cell receptor beta chains drawn from one sample of a study of cytomegalovirus exposure and HLA in healthy donors. Profiled with immunoSEQ multiplex PCR; TCRdb holds only in-frame clones, not every one. Here the sample spans around 150,000 clones, 76% being singletons. The sequencing sample was made of PBMCs. These receptors came from a man aged 35 to 55 in good health and CMV-seronegative. Each CDR3 is given without its conserved first and last residue. D genes are given only for firm matches.

TRBV18	NA	ASSSHGNYQETQY
TRBV30	TRBD1	AWDWGQGGETQY
TRBV7-4	TRBD2	ASSLAGGTWYEQY
TRBV6-5	NA	ASSYRQGWQPQH
TRBV25-1	TRBD1	ASSDRTGNHASAYEQY
TRBV7-2	NA	ASSLDRGAPLH
TRBV7-3	NA	ASSLMSSYNEQF
TRBV14	TRBD2	ASSQASGLDTQY
TRBV30	NA	AWSEGWGGASTDTQY
TRBV7-2	TRBD2	ASSWGLAGLAKNIQY
TRBV15	NA	ATSRAGHLNTEAF
TRBV7-9	TRBD1	ASSFTGGVNGYT
TRBV7-9	NA	ASSLGQASNQPQH
TRBV19	NA	ASSMGLQMRGYT
TRBV2	TRBD1	ASTGQGATGYT